Shown below are 3 T cell receptor beta chains from a single sample sequenced in a study of blood T cell repertoires in COVID-19. Here immunoSEQ multiplex PCR was the method, and the copy in TCRdb shows in-frame clones only, minus some. The repertoire includes roughly 240,000 clones, about 90% of them detected once, and just over 0.85% sits in the top ten. Sample: PBMCs or T cells enriched from blood (not recorded which). These receptors were taken from a man aged 50-59 years who had been exposed to COVID-19.

J is TRBJ1-1 and V is TRBV29-1, with 8 nucleotides matching TRBD1. The CDR3 length is 13 residues. The germline V gene has CDR1 SQVTM and CDR2 ANQGSEA. After removal of 7 bases from V and 3 bases from J, the junction contained 7 bases not matched to a gene. The CDR3 DNA reads TGCAGCGCCCGGACAGGGCGGGACACTGAAGCTTTCTTT. It is translated as CSARTGRDTEAFF.

V usage is TRBV3-1 (or the pseudogene TRBV3-2) and J usage is TRBJ1-1, with TRBD1 matching over 8 bases. V lost 1 base to trimming and J lost 4 bases; unmatched junction nucleotides: 17. CDR1 is LGHDT, CDR2 YNNKEL, per germline (reference sequence). CDR3 length equals 19 residues. This chain's CDR3 is CASSQVGILTSTGATEAFF. In nucleotides, the CDR3 is TGTGCCAGCAGCCAAGTTGGTATCTTGACCTCGACAGGGGCCACTGAAGCTTTCTTT.

This rearrangement joins TRBV19 to TRBJ1-1; perhaps TRBD1 as D (5 bases). This CDR3 is 16 amino acids long. V lost 4 bases, J lost 4 bases, and 19 bases lay in between. Per germline, CDR1 LNHDA and CDR2 SQIVND (reference sequence). The CDR3 sequence is CASSNLGGGWATEAFF. The CDR3 DNA reads as TGTGCCAGTAGTAATCTCGGTGGGGGGTGGGCCACTGAAGCTTTCTTT.